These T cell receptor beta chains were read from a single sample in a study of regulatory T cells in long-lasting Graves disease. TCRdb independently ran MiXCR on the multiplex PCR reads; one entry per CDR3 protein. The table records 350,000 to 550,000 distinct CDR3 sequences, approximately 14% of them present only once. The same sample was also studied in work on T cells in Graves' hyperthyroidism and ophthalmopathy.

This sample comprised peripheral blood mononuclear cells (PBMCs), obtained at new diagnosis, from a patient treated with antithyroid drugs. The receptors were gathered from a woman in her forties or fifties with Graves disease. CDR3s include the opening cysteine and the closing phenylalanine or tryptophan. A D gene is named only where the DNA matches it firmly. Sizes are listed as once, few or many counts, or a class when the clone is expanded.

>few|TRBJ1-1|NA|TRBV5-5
CATSVGENTIDTEAFF
TGTGCCACCAGTGTGGGGGAAAATACGATAGACACTGAAGCTTTCTTT
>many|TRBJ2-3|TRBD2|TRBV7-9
CASSLALAGGHSDTQYF
TGTGCCAGCAGCTTAGCACTAGCGGGAGGGCACTCAGATACGCAGTATTTT
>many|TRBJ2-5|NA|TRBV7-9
CASSLTGNDRSHSF
TGTGCCAGCAGCTTAACGGGGAACGACAGGTCCCATAGCTTC
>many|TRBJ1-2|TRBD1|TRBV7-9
CASSWTGGRNGYTF
TGTGCCAGCAGCTGGACAGGGGGCAGGAATGGCTACACCTTC
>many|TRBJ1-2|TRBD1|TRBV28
CASSLSQGDYGYTF
TGTGCCAGCAGCCTTTCACAGGGGGACTATGGCTACACCTTC
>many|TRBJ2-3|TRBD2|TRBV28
CASSPYGLAESTDTQYF
TGTGCCAGCAGTCCCTACGGACTAGCGGAAAGCACAGATACGCAGTATTTT
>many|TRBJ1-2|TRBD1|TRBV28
CASSPGQGTNGYTF
TGTGCCAGCAGCCCGGGACAGGGGACCAATGGCTACACCTTC
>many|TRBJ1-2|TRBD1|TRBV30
CAWSGDSHYGYTF
TGTGCCTGGAGTGGGGACAGTCACTATGGCTACACCTTC
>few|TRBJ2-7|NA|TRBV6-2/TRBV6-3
CASSVYHPYYEQYF
TGTGCCAGCAGTGTTTACCACCCGTACTACGAGCAGTACTTC
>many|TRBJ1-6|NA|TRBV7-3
CASSLGQPSSPLHF
TGTGCCAGCAGCTTAGGGCAGCCGAGTTCACCCCTCCACTTT
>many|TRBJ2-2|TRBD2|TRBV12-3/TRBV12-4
CASSLGLGLAGLRGTGELFF
TGTGCCAGCAGTTTGGGTTTGGGACTAGCGGGCCTTCGGGGCACCGGGGAGCTGTTTTTT